Presented here are 18 T cell receptor beta chains from one specimen sequenced in a study of blood T cell repertoires in COVID-19. Generated by immunoSEQ multiplex PCR, the TCRdb table keeps only in-frame clones and is missing some. This sample has some 65,000 clones; around 88% occur once, and the top ten carry roughly 20%. The sample consisted of peripheral blood. These receptors all come from an elderly woman with active COVID-19.

The chain links TRBV30 to TRBJ1-1; D is possibly TRBD1 (5 bases). Germline V gives CDR1 GTSNPN, CDR2 SVGIG (reference sequence). The CDR3 is 13 amino acids. Trimming removed 4 bases from V and 3 bases from J, with 12 bases in between. The CDR3 loop reads CAWTGGRYTEAFF. The CDR3 nucleotides read TGTGCCTGGACTGGGGGGAGATACACTGAAGCTTTCTTT.

The CDR3 DNA reads as TGTGCCAGCAGCCGACTAGCGTGGGGAGTCTACAATGAGCAGTTCTTC. It encodes CASSRLAWGVYNEQFF. The chain is built from TRBV5-6 and TRBJ2-1; 8 bases map to TRBD2. This CDR3 is 16 amino acids long. In germline, CDR1 is SGHDT, CDR2 YYEEEE. J gave up 3 bases and V 4 bases, and 9 bases lay outside the gene matches.

The CDR3 nucleotides are TGTGCCAGCAGCTTACGGGCGGGCGTCACAGATACGCAGTATTTT. This translates into CASSLRAGVTDTQYF. The gene calls are TRBV7-3 and TRBJ2-3; TRBD2 might be the D (5 bases). Trimming shortened V by 2 bases and J by 2 bases, and 11 bases separated the two germline ends. The CDR3 extends over 15 amino acids. CDR1 and CDR2 (germline): SGHTA, FQGTGA. The entire variable domain, with the rest obtained from reference TRBV7-3 and TRBJ2-3, is as follows: GAGVSQTPSNKVTEKGKYVELRCDPISGHTALYWYRQSLGQGPEFLIYFQGTGAADDSGLPNDRFFAVRPEGSVSTLKIQRTERGDSAVYLCASSLRAGVTDTQYFGPGTRLTVL.

V and J are TRBV4-1 and TRBJ1-1; unclear D gene. In germline, CDR1 is MGHRA, CDR2 YSYEKL. The CDR3 is made up of 14 amino acids. Trimming shortened V by 4 bases and J by 1 base, and 10 bases separated the two germline ends. The CDR3 here is CASSRAGSNTEAFF. CDR3 DNA sequence: TGCGCCAGCAGCCGAGCGGGATCGAACACTGAAGCTTTCTTT.

The table lists this clone with a few counts. V usage is TRBV7-3 and J usage is TRBJ2-1, with 8 bases lining up with TRBD1. Germline-derived CDR1 and CDR2 are SGHTA and FQGTGA. Unmatched junction bases numbered 6, after V lost 5 bases and J lost 9 bases. This CDR3 contains 13 residues. CDR3 protein: CASSPGGWREQFF. The CDR3 DNA sequence: TGTGCCAGCAGCCCAGGGGGCTGGCGTGAGCAGTTCTTC.

This chain's CDR3 is CASSPTWTGRTQYF. CDR3 bases: TGTGCCAGCAGTCCGACATGGACAGGGAGGACCCAGTACTTC. This chain joins TRBV27 and TRBJ2-5, with 8 bases identical to TRBD1. J lost 7 bases, V lost 5 bases, and 9 bases had no gene match. The CDR3 covers 14 residues. Germline V gene lookup returns CDR1 MNHEY and CDR2 SMNVEV (reference sequence).

This sequence joins TRBV6-6 and TRBJ2-7, with 10 bases that match TRBD1. V shed 6 bases, J shed 3 bases, and the junction held 11 bases outside the gene matches. The CDR3 loop spans 16 amino acids. Germline CDR1 is MNHNY and CDR2 is SVGAGI (reference sequence). The CDR3 loop is CASSRGTGAFIYEQYF. CDR3 nucleotides: TGTGCCAGCAGCAGGGGGACAGGGGCGTTCATCTACGAGCAGTACTTC.

The CDR3 sequence is CASSFTGGPGNTIYF. The CDR3 DNA is TGTGCCAGCAGCTTCACAGGGGGGCCTGGAAACACCATATATTTT. This sequence joins TRBV7-2 and TRBJ1-3, with 8 bases aligning to TRBD1. This CDR3 is 15 amino acids long. With 3 bases clipped from V and 2 bases from J, the junction kept 3 bases outside the gene matches. Germline assignment: CDR1 SGHTA and CDR2 FQGNSA. Looking up the rest from reference TRBV7-2 and TRBJ1-3 gives the full variable domain: GAGVSQSPSNKVTEKGKDVELRCDPISGHTALYWYRQSLGQGLEFLIYFQGNSAPDKSGLPSDRFSAERTGGSVSTLTIQRTQQEDSAVYLCASSFTGGPGNTIYFGEGSWLTVV.

Here the CDR3 DNA reads TGTGCCAGCAGCTTTACTGGACGGACGGGGGAGACCCAGTACTTC. Protein: CASSFTGRTGETQYF. The chain uses TRBV7-2 and TRBJ2-5; D is possibly TRBD2 (5 bases). CDR1 is SGHTA and CDR2 is FQGNSA in the germline V gene. The length of the CDR3 is 15 residues. Deletions cut 3 bases from V and 5 bases from J, with 16 bases between. Drawing the rest from reference TRBV7-2 and TRBJ2-5, the complete variable domain is GAGVSQSPSNKVTEKGKDVELRCDPISGHTALYWYRQSLGQGLEFLIYFQGNSAPDKSGLPSDRFSAERTGGSVSTLTIQRTQQEDSAVYLCASSFTGRTGETQYFGPGTRLLVL.

V and J are TRBV21-1 and TRBJ1-5; the DNA was not compared with TRBD1, the D call given in the table. TRBV21-1 is a pseudogene segment. The CDR3 runs 16 residues. The CDR3 region is CASSNRVGLSNQPQHF. In nucleotides, the CDR3 is TGTGCCAGCAGCAATAGGGTGGGGCTTAGCAATCAGCCCCAGCATTTT.

The V gene is TRBV10-3, the J gene TRBJ1-2, with D maybe TRBD1 (5 bases). There are 12 residues in the CDR3. From germline, CDR1 is ENHRY and CDR2 SYGVKD. V was clipped by 4 bases and J by 6 bases, with 9 bases between them. This CDR3 is CAISGGSDGYTF. The CDR3 bases are TGTGCCATCAGTGGGGGCTCTGATGGCTACACCTTC.

The chain recombines TRBV20-1 with TRBJ2-7, with 9 positions matching TRBD2. Per the germline V gene, CDR1 is DFQATT and CDR2 is SNEGSKA (reference sequence). Trimming cost V 3 bases and J 5 bases; bases outside gene matches: 11. The CDR3 runs 15 residues. The CDR3: CSASVGASGAHEQYF. CDR3 in DNA: TGCAGTGCTAGTGTAGGGGCTAGCGGGGCCCACGAGCAGTACTTC.

The chain has TRBV19 and TRBJ2-5; the D is unclear. Germline V gene sequence: CDR1 LNHDA, CDR2 SQIVND (reference sequence). Trimming stripped 5 bases from V and 4 bases from J, with 5 bases between. CDR3 length: 11 amino acids. The chain's CDR3 is CASSSGETQYF. As DNA, the CDR3 is TGTGCCAGTAGTTCGGGAGAGACCCAGTACTTC.

This chain joins TRBV6-5 and TRBJ1-2; tentatively, D is TRBD1 (5 bases). Germline V lookup: CDR1 MNHEY, CDR2 SVGAGI. Trimming took off 7 bases at V and 6 bases at J, with 12 bases between the two ends. There are 12 residues in the CDR3. CDR3 amino acids: CASTRGGDGYTF. The CDR3 nucleotides read TGTGCCAGCACCCGGGGAGGGGATGGCTACACCTTC.

With regard to this clone: The sample has other DNA sequences that encode this CDR3 too. V usage is TRBV5-6 and J usage is TRBJ2-5; D possibly corresponds to TRBD2 (5 bases). The CDR3 consists of 14 residues. Per the germline V gene, CDR1 is SGHDT and CDR2 is YYEEEE. Trimming took 4 bases from V and 5 from J, leaving 15 bases between them. CDR3 in DNA: TGTGCCAGCAGCCCCGAGGGTCTCCGGGAGACCCAGTACTTC. Its translation is CASSPEGLRETQYF.

The V and J genes are TRBV7-2 and TRBJ2-3, with 8 bases identical to TRBD2. Germline CDR1 and CDR2: SGHTA and FQGNSA. Unmatched junction bases numbered 7, after V lost 5 bases and J lost 3 bases. The CDR3 has 15 residues. For the CDR3, the DNA is TGTGCCAGCAGCCCCCAGGGCGGGGGGACAGATACGCAGTATTTT. Translation gives CASSPQGGGTDTQYF.

This clone was counted once. The V gene is TRBV9, the J gene TRBJ2-7; D remains ambiguous. V lost 4 bases to trimming and J lost 3 bases, with 14 bases between them. Germline V gives CDR1 SGDLS, CDR2 YYNGEE. The CDR3 totals 14 residues. The CDR3 reads CASSPFSGDYEQYF. DNA for the CDR3: TGTGCCAGCAGCCCCTTCTCGGGTGACTACGAGCAGTACTTC.

V is TRBV18 and J is TRBJ2-6, with 11 bases aligning to TRBD1. The CDR3 consists of 17 residues. V dropped 4 bases and J dropped 2; count of bases not matched to a gene: 4. Germline values: CDR1 KGHSH, CDR2 LQKENI. CDR3 sequence (DNA): TGTGCCAGCTCACTCGGGACAGGGGGAGCTGGGGCCAACGTCCTGACTTTC. Translated: CASSLGTGGAGANVLTF.